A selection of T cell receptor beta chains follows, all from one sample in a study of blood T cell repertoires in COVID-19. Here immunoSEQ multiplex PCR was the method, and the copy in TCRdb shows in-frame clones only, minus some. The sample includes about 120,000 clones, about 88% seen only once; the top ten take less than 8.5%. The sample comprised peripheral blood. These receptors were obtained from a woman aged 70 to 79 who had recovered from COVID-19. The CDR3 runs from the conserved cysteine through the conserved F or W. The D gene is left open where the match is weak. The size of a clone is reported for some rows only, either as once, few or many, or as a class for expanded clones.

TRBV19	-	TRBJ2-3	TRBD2	TGTGCCAGTACCCTAACGGGCCTAGCGGAGCCCACGCAGTATTTT	CASTLTGLAEPTQYF
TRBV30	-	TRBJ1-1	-	TGTGCCTGGGCAAGGCCCCGGGGCACTGAAGCTTTCTTT	CAWARPRGTEAFF
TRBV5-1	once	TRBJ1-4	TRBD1	TGCGCCAGCAGCCTCGGACAGGGGGGTAGACTGTTTTTT	CASSLGQGGRLFF
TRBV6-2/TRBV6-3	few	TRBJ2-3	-	TGTGCCAGCAGTTACACACAGGGCTCAGATACGCAGTATTTT	CASSYTQGSDTQYF
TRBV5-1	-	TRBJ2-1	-	TGCGCCAGCACCCTCAGGCCATCCAATGAGCAGTTCTTC	CASTLRPSNEQFF
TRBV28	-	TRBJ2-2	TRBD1	TGTGCCAGCGGGACAGGGGACACCGGGGAGCTGTTTTTT	CASGTGDTGELFF
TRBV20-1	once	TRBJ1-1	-	TGCAGTGCTAGTAACCCAAGCGGGCGACTCTGGACTGAAGCTTTCTTT	CSASNPSGRLWTEAFF
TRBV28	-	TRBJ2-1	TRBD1	TGTGCCAGCAGTTCGGACAGGGTGGGCCTGGAGCAGTTCTTC	CASSSDRVGLEQFF
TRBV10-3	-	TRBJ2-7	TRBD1	TGTGCCATCAGCGCGACAGGGCCCTACGAGCAGTACTTC	CAISATGPYEQYF
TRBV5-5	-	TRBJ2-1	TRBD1	TGTGCCAGCAGCTTGGTAGGGGGCGGGTACAATGAGCAGTTCTTC	CASSLVGGGYNEQFF
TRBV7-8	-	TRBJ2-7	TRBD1	TGTGCCAGCAGCCCCGGACAGGGTATCATCTACGAGCAGTACTTC	CASSPGQGIIYEQYF
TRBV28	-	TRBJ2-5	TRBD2	TGTGCCAGCAGATTAGCGGGGGGGGAGACCCAGTACTTC	CASRLAGGETQYF
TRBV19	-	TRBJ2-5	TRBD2	TGTGCCAGTATGCCCACGGGGGGAGGGCCTCAAGAGACCCAGTACTTC	CASMPTGGGPQETQYF
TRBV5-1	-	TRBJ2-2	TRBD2	TGCGCCAGCAGCTTGGGAGCAGCGGGGGGAACCGGGGAGCTGTTTTTT	CASSLGAAGGTGELFF
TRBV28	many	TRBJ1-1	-	TGTGCCAGCAGTTTATCAGCGATAGAAGCTTTCTTT	CASSLSAIEAFF
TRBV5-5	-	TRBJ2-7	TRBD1	TGTGCCAGCAGCCGACAGGGACAGGGGTTCTACGAGCAGTACTTC	CASSRQGQGFYEQYF